The entry that follows covers one T cell receptor beta chain sequence. The data derive from a study of blood T cell repertoires in COVID-19. Study at large: Samples taken during acute and convalescent COVID-19 were collected in the United States, Italy and Spain.

Repertoires were generated with immunoSEQ multiplex PCR, while TCRdb's copy carries only in-frame clones and drops some. The sample lists around 140,000 clones; roughly three quarters were seen once. There are 14 residues in the CDR3. The V gene's germline CDR1 is SGHAT and CDR2 FQNNGV. Trimming took off 2 bases at V and 3 bases at J, with 9 bases between the two ends. This receptor was taken from a woman aged 55-70 years with acute or convalescent COVID-19. The chain employs TRBV11-2 and TRBJ2-3; perhaps TRBD2 as D (5 bases). Sequencing was done on a sample of peripheral blood. The CDR3 DNA is TGTGCCAGCAGCTTAAGGTCGGGGACAGATACGCAGTATTTT. It yields the protein CASSLRSGTDTQYF.